Sequencing of this T cell receptor (beta chain) was carried out in a study of blood T cells in healthy people across ages. Study conclusions and caveats: Long-lived and aged donors differed, with more naive CD4+ cells and higher diversity in the long-lived. Roughly linearly, TCR beta diversity per million T cells fell as age increased.

This clonotype was found a few times. Its antigen is not known. It was with a sample-barcoded 5' primer and a J-beta primer mix that a second PCR of roughly 7 to 11 cycles was run. TCRdb independently ran MiXCR on the 5' RACE reads; one entry per CDR3 protein. Of 800,000 or so distinct CDR3 sequences listed, around two thirds were seen once; the top ten hold about a quarter. V lost 1 base and J lost 2, with 2 bases in between. The CDR3 covers 11 residues. The germline gives CDR1 SQVTM, CDR2 ANQGSEA. The TCR originated in a man aged 30 to 45 in good health. The sequencing input was blood. This chain joins TRBV29-1 and TRBJ1-2; D gene ambiguous. The CDR3 DNA reads TGCAGCGTTGAAGTAAACTATGGCTACACCTTC. It specifies CSVEVNYGYTF.